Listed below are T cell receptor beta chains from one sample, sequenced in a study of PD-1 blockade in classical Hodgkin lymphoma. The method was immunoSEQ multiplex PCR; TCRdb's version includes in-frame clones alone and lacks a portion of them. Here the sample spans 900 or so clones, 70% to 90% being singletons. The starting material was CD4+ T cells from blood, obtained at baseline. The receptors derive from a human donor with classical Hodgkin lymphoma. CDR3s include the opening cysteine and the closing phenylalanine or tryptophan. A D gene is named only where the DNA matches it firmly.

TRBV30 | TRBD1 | CARSPRGPLNTEAFF
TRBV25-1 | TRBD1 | CASSSQGTGKNEQYF
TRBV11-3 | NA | CASSLRGQGGGTDTQYF
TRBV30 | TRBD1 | CAWTRGFTEAFF
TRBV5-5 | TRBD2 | CASSRGAGREPNIQYF
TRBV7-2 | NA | CASSRDPSSYEQYF
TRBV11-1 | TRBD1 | CASSPGTGRYQPQHF
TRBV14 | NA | CASSQDSVTYYEQYF
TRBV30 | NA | CAWSPKPAGANVLTF
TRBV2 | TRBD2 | CASSIQITSGNEQFF
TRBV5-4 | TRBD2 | CASSKPLAGGTNEQFF
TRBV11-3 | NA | CASSGLVGNNEQFF
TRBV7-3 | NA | CASSPGGWWNTGELFF
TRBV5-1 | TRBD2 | CASSAGLAGVAGELFF
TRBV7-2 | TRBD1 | CASSLDRGYEQYF
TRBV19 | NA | CASSIGSGANVLTF
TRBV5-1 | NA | CASSFYRASFLDNEQFF
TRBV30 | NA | CAWSMGDDQPQHF
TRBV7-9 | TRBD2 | CASSFSGRPYEQYF